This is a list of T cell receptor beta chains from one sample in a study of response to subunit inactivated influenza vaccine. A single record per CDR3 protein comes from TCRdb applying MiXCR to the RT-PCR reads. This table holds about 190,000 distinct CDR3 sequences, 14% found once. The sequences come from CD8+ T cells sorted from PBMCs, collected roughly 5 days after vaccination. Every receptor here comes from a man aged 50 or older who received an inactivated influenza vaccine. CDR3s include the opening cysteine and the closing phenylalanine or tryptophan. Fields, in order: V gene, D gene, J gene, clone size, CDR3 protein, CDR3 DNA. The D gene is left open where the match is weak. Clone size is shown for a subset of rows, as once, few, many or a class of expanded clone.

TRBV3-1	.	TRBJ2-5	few	CASSKTWETQYF	TGTGCCAGCAGTAAGACGTGGGAGACCCAGTACTTC
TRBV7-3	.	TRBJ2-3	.	CASSLGARYTDTQYF	TGTGCCAGCAGCTTAGGGGCACGGTACACAGATACGCAGTATTTT
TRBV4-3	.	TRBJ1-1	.	CASSQDLKGANAEAFF	TGCGCCAGCAGCCAAGATCTAAAAGGGGCTAACGCTGAAGCTTTCTTT
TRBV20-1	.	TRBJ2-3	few	CSASRGLGTDTQYF	TGCAGTGCTAGCCGGGGGTTGGGCACAGATACGCAGTATTTT
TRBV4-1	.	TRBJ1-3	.	CASSQDLGLGGNTIYF	TGCGCCAGCAGCCAAGATCTGGGGTTAGGTGGAAACACCATATATTTT
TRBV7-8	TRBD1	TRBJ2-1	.	CASSMGNRGPSNQQFF	TGTGCCAGCAGCATGGGTAACAGGGGGCCCAGCAATCAGCAGTTCTTC
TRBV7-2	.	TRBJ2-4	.	CASSSIGATLPYIQYF	TGTGCCAGCAGCTCTATTGGCGCGACTTTACCCTACATTCAGTACTTC
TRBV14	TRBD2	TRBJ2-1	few	CASSLWASGGISSYNEQFF	TGTGCCAGCAGCCTATGGGCTAGCGGGGGGATCAGCTCCTACAATGAGCAGTTCTTC
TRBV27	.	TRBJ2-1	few	CASNEQFF	TGTGCCAGCAATGAGCAGTTCTTC
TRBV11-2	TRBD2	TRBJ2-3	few	CASSLLAGTSGGVSTDTQYF	TGTGCCAGCAGCTTGCTCGCCGGGACTAGCGGGGGGGTAAGCACAGATACGCAGTATTTT
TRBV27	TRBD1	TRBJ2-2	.	CASSFTGAGELFF	TGTGCCAGCAGTTTTACAGGGGCCGGGGAGCTGTTTTTT
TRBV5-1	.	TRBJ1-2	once	CASSLDPGNGNYGYTF	TGCGCCAGCAGCTTGGATCCCGGCAACGGTAACTATGGCTACACCTTC
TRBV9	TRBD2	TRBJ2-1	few	CASSAGTSGLNEQFF	TGTGCCAGCAGCGCGGGGACTAGCGGACTCAATGAGCAGTTCTTC
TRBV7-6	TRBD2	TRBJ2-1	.	CASSLSLAGGANEQFF	TGTGCCAGCAGCTTATCCCTAGCGGGAGGGGCCAATGAGCAGTTCTTC
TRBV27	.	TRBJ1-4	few	CASSLYGEKLFF	TGTGCCAGCAGTTTATATGGCGAAAAACTGTTTTTT
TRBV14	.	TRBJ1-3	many	CASSQDASISGNTIYF	TGTGCCAGCAGCCAAGATGCCAGCATCTCTGGAAACACCATATATTTT
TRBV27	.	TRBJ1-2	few	CASSLYGVGYTF	TGTGCCAGCAGTTTATACGGGGTTGGCTACACCTTC
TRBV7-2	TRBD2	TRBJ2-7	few	CASSLGLAGVSAYEQYF	TGTGCCAGCAGCTTGGGACTAGCGGGAGTTTCCGCCTACGAGCAGTACTTC
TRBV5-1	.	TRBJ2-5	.	CASSLGYETQYF	TGCGCCAGCAGCTTGGGATACGAGACCCAGTACTTC
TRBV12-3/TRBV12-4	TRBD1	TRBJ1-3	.	CASSYRGLGNTIYF	TGTGCCAGCAGCTACAGGGGGCTTGGAAACACCATATATTTT
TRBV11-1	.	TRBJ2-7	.	CASSLGQGLVAGFYEQYF	TGTGCCAGCAGCTTAGGACAGGGTTTGGTAGCGGGATTCTACGAGCAGTACTTC
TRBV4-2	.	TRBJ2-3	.	CASSQYLADVSTDTQYF	TGTGCCAGCAGCCAATACTTAGCGGACGTTAGCACAGATACGCAGTATTTT
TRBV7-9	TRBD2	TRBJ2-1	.	CASSWTGGPNNEQFF	TGTGCCAGCAGCTGGACGGGAGGGCCGAACAATGAGCAGTTCTTC
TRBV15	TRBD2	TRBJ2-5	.	CATSKTSGSQETQYF	TGTGCCACCAGCAAGACTAGCGGGAGCCAAGAGACCCAGTACTTC
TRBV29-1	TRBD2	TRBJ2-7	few	CSVEEGASGSPYEQYF	TGCAGCGTTGAAGAAGGTGCCAGCGGGAGCCCCTACGAGCAGTACTTC
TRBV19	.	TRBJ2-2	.	CASSIAVNTGELFF	TGTGCCAGTAGTATTGCGGTAAACACCGGGGAGCTGTTTTTT
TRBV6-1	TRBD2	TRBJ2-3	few	CASSLGLAGGQGDTQYF	TGTGCCAGCAGCCTGGGACTAGCGGGAGGGCAGGGTGATACGCAGTATTTT
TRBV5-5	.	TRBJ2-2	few	CASSLGQVSNTGELFF	TGTGCCAGCAGCTTGGGACAGGTTTCTAACACCGGGGAGCTGTTTTTT
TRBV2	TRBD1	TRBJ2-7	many	CASSEVGTGREQYF	TGTGCCAGCAGTGAAGTGGGGACAGGGAGGGAGCAGTACTTC
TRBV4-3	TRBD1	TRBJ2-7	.	CASSQILGQPQYEQYF	TGCGCCAGCAGCCAGATTCTGGGACAGCCCCAATACGAGCAGTACTTC
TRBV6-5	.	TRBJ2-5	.	CASTGGEETQYF	TGTGCCAGCACCGGAGGGGAAGAGACCCAGTACTTC
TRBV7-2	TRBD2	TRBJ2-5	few	CASSSTGLAGQETQYF	TGTGCCAGCAGCTCAACGGGACTAGCGGGGCAAGAGACCCAGTACTTC
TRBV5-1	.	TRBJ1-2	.	CASSLLGDNYGYTF	TGCGCCAGCAGCCTCCTGGGGGATAACTATGGCTACACCTTC
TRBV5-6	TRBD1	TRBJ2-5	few	CASSLVGDRYQETQYF	TGTGCCAGCAGCTTGGTCGGGGACAGGTACCAAGAGACCCAGTACTTC
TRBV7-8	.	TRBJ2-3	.	CASSLVGFSTDTQYF	TGTGCCAGCAGCTTAGTAGGGTTTAGCACAGATACGCAGTATTTT
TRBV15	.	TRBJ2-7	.	CATSTSSYEQYF	TGTGCCACCAGCACAAGCAGTTACGAGCAGTACTTC
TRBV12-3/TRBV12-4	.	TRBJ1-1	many	CASSPGGGTEAFF	TGTGCCAGCAGTCCGGGAGGGGGCACTGAAGCTTTCTTT